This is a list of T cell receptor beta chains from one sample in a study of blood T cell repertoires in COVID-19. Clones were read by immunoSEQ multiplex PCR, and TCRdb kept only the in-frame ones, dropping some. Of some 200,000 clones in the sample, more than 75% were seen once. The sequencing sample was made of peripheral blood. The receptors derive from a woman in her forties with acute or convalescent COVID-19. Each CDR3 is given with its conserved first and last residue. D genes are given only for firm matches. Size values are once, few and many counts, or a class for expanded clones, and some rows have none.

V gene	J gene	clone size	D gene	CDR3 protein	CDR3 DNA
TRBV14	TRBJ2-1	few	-	CASSQERIYYNEQFF	TGTGCCAGCAGCCAAGAGAGGATCTACTACAATGAGCAGTTCTTC
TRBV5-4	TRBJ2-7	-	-	CASSLPGVEGEQYF	TGTGCCAGCAGCTTGCCAGGGGTTGAGGGCGAGCAGTACTTC
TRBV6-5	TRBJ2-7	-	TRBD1	CASRKTGGEQYF	TGTGCCAGCAGGAAGACAGGGGGCGAGCAGTACTTC
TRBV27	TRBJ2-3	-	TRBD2	CASPYGTSETDTQYF	TGTGCCAGCCCCTACGGGACTAGTGAGACAGATACGCAGTATTTT
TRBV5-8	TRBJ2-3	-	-	CASSSGWDSGSTDTQYF	TGTGCCAGCAGCTCCGGGTGGGATAGCGGAAGCACAGATACGCAGTATTTT
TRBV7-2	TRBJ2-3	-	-	CASSSTRGGTQYF	TGTGCCAGCAGCTCTACCCGCGGCGGGACGCAGTATTTT
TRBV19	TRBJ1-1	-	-	CASSITPPMNTEAFF	TGTGCCAGTAGTATCACTCCGCCTATGAACACTGAAGCTTTCTTT
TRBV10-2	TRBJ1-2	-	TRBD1	CATGRDRDGYTF	TGCGCCACCGGGAGGGACAGGGACGGCTACACCTTC
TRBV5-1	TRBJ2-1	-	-	CASSLDGAGYNEQFF	TGCGCCAGCAGCTTGGACGGAGCCGGTTACAATGAGCAGTTCTTC
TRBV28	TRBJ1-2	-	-	CASHGGYGYTF	TGTGCCAGCCACGGAGGGTATGGCTACACCTTC
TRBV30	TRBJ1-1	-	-	CAWSLGGFLNTEAFF	TGTGCCTGGAGTTTAGGGGGATTTTTGAACACTGAAGCTTTCTTT
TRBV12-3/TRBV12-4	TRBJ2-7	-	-	CASRYGDEQYF	TGTGCCAGCAGATACGGGGACGAGCAGTACTTC
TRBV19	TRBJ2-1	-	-	CASHGGYNEQFF	TGTGCCAGTCACGGGGGATACAATGAGCAGTTCTTC
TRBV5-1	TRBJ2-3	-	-	CASSSEGDTQYF	TGCGCCAGCAGCTCGGAGGGAGATACGCAGTATTTT
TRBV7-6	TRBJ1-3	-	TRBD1	CASSIPGQGGNTIYF	TGTGCCAGCAGCATACCGGGACAGGGTGGAAACACCATATATTTT
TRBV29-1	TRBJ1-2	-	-	CSVEDRRGDYGYTF	TGCAGCGTTGAAGATCGAAGGGGCGACTATGGCTACACCTTC
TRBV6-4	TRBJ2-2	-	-	CASSIEIGTGELFF	TGTGCCAGCAGTATCGAAATCGGCACCGGGGAGCTGTTTTTT
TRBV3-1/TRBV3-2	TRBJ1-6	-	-	CASSHQGPGTTVSPLHF	TGTGCCAGCAGCCATCAAGGTCCCGGGACAACGGTTTCACCCCTCCACTTT
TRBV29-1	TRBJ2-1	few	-	CSVAILGLNEQFF	TGCAGCGTTGCAATTCTGGGACTCAATGAGCAGTTCTTC
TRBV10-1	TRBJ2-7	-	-	CASSGDIYEQYF	TGCGCCAGCAGTGGGGACATCTACGAGCAGTACTTC
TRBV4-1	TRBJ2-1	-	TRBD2	CASSRGLAGVSSYNEQFF	TGCGCCAGCAGCCGAGGACTAGCGGGGGTCAGCTCCTACAATGAGCAGTTCTTC
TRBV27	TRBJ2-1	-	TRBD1	CASSQIPFDGTGYNEQFF	TGTGCCAGCAGTCAGATCCCCTTCGACGGGACAGGGTACAATGAGCAGTTCTTC
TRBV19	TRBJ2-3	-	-	CASSIAGGALTDTQYF	TGTGCCAGTAGTATAGCGGGCGGGGCCCTCACAGATACGCAGTATTTT
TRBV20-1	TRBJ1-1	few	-	CSAGRGKEAFF	TGCAGTGCTGGTAGAGGTAAGGAAGCTTTCTTT
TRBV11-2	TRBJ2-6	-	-	CASSSTLRVRSGANVLTF	TGTGCCAGCAGCTCAACCCTCAGGGTTCGCTCTGGGGCCAACGTCCTGACTTTC
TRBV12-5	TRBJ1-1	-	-	CASGQSDRNTEAFF	TGTGCTAGTGGCCAAAGCGACAGGAACACTGAAGCTTTCTTT
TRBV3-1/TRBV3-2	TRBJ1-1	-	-	CASSQGPQEVTEAFF	TGTGCCAGCAGCCAAGGACCCCAGGAGGTCACTGAAGCTTTCTTT
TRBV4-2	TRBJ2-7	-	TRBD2	CASSSREGFYEQYF	TGTGCCAGCAGTTCGCGGGAGGGTTTCTACGAGCAGTACTTC